Presented here are 20 T cell receptor beta chains from one specimen sequenced in a study of OX40 agonist ivuxolimab in advanced cancers. Libraries were prepared by immunoSEQ multiplex PCR; TCRdb keeps only in-frame clonotypes and omits some of them. The top ten hold about 13% of the sample, which has about 67,000 clones, around 93% seen once. Sequences were derived from CD4+ or CD8+ T cells sorted from blood, sampled in a trial of the OX40 agonist ivuxolimab. These receptors were taken from an adult with an advanced solid tumor such as melanoma, head and neck, liver or kidney cancer.

CDR3 in DNA: TGCAGCGTTGAGACAGGGGAGGAACAAGAGACCCAGTACTTC. Translation gives CSVETGEEQETQYF. The V gene is TRBV29-1, the J gene TRBJ2-5; 8 bases align to TRBD1. This CDR3 is built from 14 residues. The germline CDR1 and CDR2 sequences are SQVTM and ANQGSEA. With V trimmed by 3 bases and J by 2 bases, 5 bases remained unmatched. The full variable domain, its missing parts supplied by reference TRBV29-1 and TRBJ2-5, is SAVISQKPSRDICQRGTSLTIQCQVDSQVTMMFWYRQQPGQSLTLIATANQGSEATYESGFVIDKFPISRPNLTFSTLTVSNMSPEDSSIYLCSVETGEEQETQYFGPGTRLLVL.

This clone was seen a few times. The chain recombines TRBV7-9 with TRBJ2-7, with a weak D call TRBD2 (6 bases). This CDR3 has 14 amino acids. Per germline, CDR1 SEHNR and CDR2 FQNEAQ (reference sequence). V was trimmed by 5 bases and J by 2 bases, leaving 13 bases between them. Written as DNA, the CDR3 is TGTGCCAGCAGCCCCCGGGACTGGACCTACGAGCAGTACTTC. It specifies CASSPRDWTYEQYF.

V usage is TRBV4-1 and J usage is TRBJ2-3; maybe TRBD1 (6 bases). Per the germline V gene, CDR1 is MGHRA and CDR2 is YSYEKL. Deletions cut 0 bases from V and 2 bases from J, with 21 bases between. The CDR3 loop spans 19 amino acids. CDR3 loop: CASSQDRGNFLSSTDTQYF. CDR3 nucleotides: TGCGCCAGCAGCCAAGATAGGGGGAACTTCCTAAGCTCCACAGATACGCAGTATTTT.

The chain joins TRBV2 to TRBJ1-2, with 7 bases lining up with TRBD1. Germline CDR1 reads SNHLY; CDR2 reads FYNNEI. The CDR3 length is 11 residues. After removal of 10 bases from V and 6 bases from J, the junction contained 5 bases not matched to a gene. The CDR3 DNA reads as TGTGCCACTCGGACAGGCGATGGCTACACCTTC. This sequence encodes CATRTGDGYTF.

The V call is TRBV14, the J call TRBJ2-3, with D tentatively TRBD1 (6 bases). The CDR3 is 16 amino acids. CDR1 and CDR2 (germline): SGHDN, FVKESK. V lost 0 bases to trimming and J lost 5 bases, with 15 bases between them. This CDR3 reads CASSQDMGAPEDTQYF. CDR3 bases: TGTGCCAGCAGCCAAGATATGGGGGCGCCGGAAGATACGCAGTATTTT.

This clone was seen just once. The chain is built from TRBV28 and TRBJ2-7, with D unclear. The V gene's germline CDR1 is MDHEN and CDR2 SYDVKM. V shed 8 bases and J shed 3 bases, with 8 bases lying between them. The CDR3 spans 11 residues. CDR3 region: CASRTYYEQYF. The CDR3 bases are TGTGCCAGCCGTACATACTACGAGCAGTACTTC.

The CDR3 reads CASSSTPNEQFF. As DNA, the CDR3 is TGTGCCAGCAGCTCCACGCCTAATGAGCAGTTCTTC. The rearrangement uses TRBV5-6 and TRBJ2-1; D is unresolved. V was clipped by 3 bases and J by 7 bases, with 8 bases between them. The germline V gene has CDR1 SGHDT and CDR2 YYEEEE. The CDR3 is made up of 12 amino acids.

This clone was counted a single time. The chain couples TRBV19 to TRBJ2-7; 8 positions match TRBD1. The J segment lost 5 bases and the V segment lost 9 bases, leaving 9 bases of the junction unmatched. Germline assignment: CDR1 LNHDA and CDR2 SQIVND (reference sequence). There are 13 residues in the CDR3. The CDR3 DNA reads as TGTGCCAGCGGGAGCAGGGGGCTCAACGAGCAGTACTTC. Translating it yields CASGSRGLNEQYF. Drawing the rest from reference TRBV19 and TRBJ2-7, the complete variable domain is DGGITQSPKYLFRKEGQNVTLSCEQNLNHDAMYWYRQDPGQGLRLIYYSQIVNDFQKGDIAEGYSVSREKKESFPLTVTSAQKNPTAFYLCASGSRGLNEQYFGPGTRLTVT.

This clone was counted a few times. V is TRBV19 and J is TRBJ1-5; D is unclear. Germline-derived CDR1 and CDR2 are LNHDA and SQIVND (reference sequence). The V end lost 1 base, the J end lost 5 bases, and 6 bases lay between the germline ends. The CDR3 covers 13 residues. The CDR3 protein is CASSIGKDQPQHF. CDR3 DNA: TGTGCCAGTAGTATAGGCAAAGATCAGCCCCAGCATTTT. Based on the CDR3 plus reference TRBV19 and TRBJ1-5, the full variable domain is DGGITQSPKYLFRKEGQNVTLSCEQNLNHDAMYWYRQDPGQGLRLIYYSQIVNDFQKGDIAEGYSVSREKKESFPLTVTSAQKNPTAFYLCASSIGKDQPQHFGDGTRLSIL.

The chain couples TRBV6-5 to TRBJ2-1; 9 bases are shared with TRBD2. Unmatched junction bases numbered 8, after V lost 6 bases and J lost 5 bases. CDR3 length equals 15 residues. Germline CDR1 reads MNHEY; CDR2 reads SVGAGI. The CDR3 coding sequence is TGTGCCAGCAGCCCCGCGACTAGCGGCCACAATGAGCAGTTCTTC. Translating gives CASSPATSGHNEQFF.

V is TRBV4-2 and J is TRBJ2-6; possibly TRBD1 for D (5 bases). Germline V gene lookup returns CDR1 LGHNA and CDR2 YNFKEQ. CDR3 length equals 17 residues. V dropped 3 bases and J dropped 2 bases, with 14 bases sitting between them. The CDR3 nucleotides read TGTGCCAGCAGCCAGGCCGAAGGGGTGGCTGGGGCCAACGTCCTGACTTTC. Its protein product is CASSQAEGVAGANVLTF.

The chain is built from TRBV28 and TRBJ1-2; 8 nucleotides line up with TRBD1. Germline CDR1 reads MDHEN; CDR2 reads SYDVKM. Trimming removed 1 base from V and 7 bases from J; junction bases left unmatched: 8. The CDR3 is made up of 15 amino acids. This CDR3 is CASSLSARGLSGYTF. CDR3 sequence (DNA): TGTGCCAGCAGTTTATCGGCCAGGGGGCTAAGTGGCTACACCTTC.

The chain has TRBV7-9 and TRBJ1-2; TRBD1 aligns across 8 bases. Germline loops: CDR1 SEHNR, CDR2 FQNEAQ (reference sequence). The junction had 8 bases not matched to a gene; V was cut back by 1 base and J by 1 base. The CDR3 consists of 17 residues. In nucleotides, the CDR3 is TGTGCCAGCAGCTTAGTGGGACAGGAATTTTTTAACTATGGCTACACCTTC. This sequence encodes CASSLVGQEFFNYGYTF.

This rearrangement joins TRBV9 to TRBJ2-3, with D tentatively TRBD2 (5 bases). Germline-derived CDR1 and CDR2 are SGDLS and YYNGEE. CDR3 length equals 16 residues. Trimming left V 0 bases short and J 0 bases short, with 11 bases between. The CDR3 loop reads CASSVVSSSSTDTQYF. The CDR3 DNA reads as TGTGCCAGCAGCGTAGTGTCTAGCAGTAGCACAGATACGCAGTATTTT.

As concerns this clone: Relative to the germline gene, one junction end is altered; a read error may explain this. The chain joins TRBV6-6 to TRBJ1-4; 8 positions agree with TRBD1. The CDR3 consists of 16 residues. Germline V CDR1 and CDR2: MNHNY, SVGAGI (reference sequence). CDR3 region: CASSYLGQGAKEKLFF. DNA for the CDR3: TGTGCCAGCAGTTACTTGGGGCAGGGGGCTAAGGAAAAACTGTTTTTT.

V is TRBV7-8 and J is TRBJ2-1, with D hard to call. The CDR3 is made up of 14 amino acids. Germline CDR1 is SGHVS and CDR2 is FQNEAQ. Trimming removed 3 bases from V and 4 bases from J, with 10 bases in between. The CDR3 DNA follows: TGTGCCAGCAGCTTGGACGGACCGTACAATGAGCAGTTCTTC. It specifies CASSLDGPYNEQFF.

The CDR3: CSVEEVGGSSYEQYF. Here the CDR3 DNA reads TGCAGCGTTGAAGAAGTGGGCGGGAGTTCCTACGAGCAGTACTTC. The chain employs TRBV29-1 and TRBJ2-7; 7 nucleotides align to TRBD2. J gave up 1 base and V 0 bases, and 6 bases lay outside the gene matches. Germline V gives CDR1 SQVTM, CDR2 ANQGSEA. The CDR3 contains 15 residues.

The V and J genes are TRBV2 and TRBJ2-3, with D perhaps TRBD2 (6 bases). The germline V gene has CDR1 SNHLY and CDR2 FYNNEI. The ends were cut back, 8 bases at V and 3 bases at J, with 12 bases in the middle. The CDR3 is made up of 13 amino acids. Here the CDR3 reads CASFGGRTDTQYF. The CDR3 region has the DNA TGTGCCAGCTTCGGTGGGAGGACAGATACGCAGTATTTT.

V is TRBV4-2 and J is TRBJ1-1; no definite D call. Germline V gene sequence: CDR1 LGHNA, CDR2 YNFKEQ. Trimming removed 5 bases from V and 2 bases from J, with 9 bases in between. This CDR3 is built from 13 residues. The CDR3 sequence is CASSIRGNTEAFF. CDR3 bases: TGTGCCAGCAGCATACGGGGAAACACTGAAGCTTTCTTT.

V is TRBV19 and J is TRBJ1-3; D uncertain. In germline, CDR1 is LNHDA, CDR2 SQIVND (reference sequence). Trimming stripped 3 bases from V and 0 bases from J, with 9 bases between. This CDR3 comprises 15 residues. For the CDR3, the DNA is TGTGCCAGTAGTATCGCCATGAGCTCTGGAAACACCATATATTTT. Its translation is CASSIAMSSGNTIYF.